What follows are 20 T cell receptor beta chains derived from one specimen sequenced in a study of blood T cell repertoires in COVID-19. Repertoires were generated with immunoSEQ multiplex PCR, while TCRdb's copy carries only in-frame clones and drops some. The data contain tens of thousands of clones, 85% to 90% of them seen just once; the ten biggest clones take up roughly 5.6%. Sequencing input: peripheral blood. These receptors were taken from a man of 80 years or more with acute or convalescent COVID-19.

The chain is built from TRBV2 and TRBJ2-7; 7 bases fit TRBD1. The V segment lost 7 bases and the J segment 3 bases; nucleotides outside the gene matches: 9. This CDR3 has 14 amino acids. Looked up from germline, CDR1 is SNHLY and CDR2 is FYNNEI. CDR3 nucleotides: TGTGCCAGCACCCGAGGGGGACAGTTCTACGAGCAGTACTTC. It is translated as CASTRGGQFYEQYF.

DNA for the CDR3: TGTGCCAGCAGGCCGACTAGCGGGGGGGGCACAGATACGCAGTATTTT. Translating it yields CASRPTSGGGTDTQYF. This rearrangement joins TRBV28 to TRBJ2-3, with 14 bases identical to TRBD2. With V trimmed by 6 bases and J by 1 base, 3 bases remained unmatched. CDR1 is MDHEN and CDR2 is SYDVKM in the germline V gene. The CDR3 extends over 16 amino acids.

The rearrangement joins TRBV5-4 to TRBJ2-1, with D perhaps matching TRBD2 (6 bases). Trimming cost V 0 bases and J 7 bases, with 14 bases left between them. Germline CDR1 is SGHNT and CDR2 is YYREEE (reference sequence). The CDR3 is made up of 15 amino acids. The CDR3, as DNA: TGTGCCAGCAGCTTGGGGAGGGAGCGCAGAAATGAGCAGTTCTTC. This translates into CASSLGRERRNEQFF.

The chain recombines TRBV19 with TRBJ2-5; D may be TRBD1 (8 bases). The ends were cut back, 10 bases at V and 7 bases at J, with 22 bases in the middle. Germline V gives CDR1 LNHDA, CDR2 SQIVND (reference sequence). This CDR3 is 14 amino acids long. The CDR3 DNA sequence: TGTGCCACCGGGGGGACAGGCGCATCAGGGACCCAGTACTTC. Its translation: CATGGTGASGTQYF.

The CDR3 DNA reads TGTGCCATCAGTGAGGCAGGGCAGGAGACCCAGTACTTC. This gives the protein CAISEAGQETQYF. V usage is TRBV10-3 and J usage is TRBJ2-5; D perhaps matches TRBD1 (5 bases). Germline V CDR1 and CDR2: ENHRY, SYGVKD. The CDR3 runs to 13 residues. V was cut by 2 bases and J by 5 bases, with 9 bases left in between.

The chain has TRBV7-2 and TRBJ2-5, with unresolved D. The V gene lost 0 bases and the J gene lost 5 bases, with 16 bases spanning the gap. The CDR3 sequence is 16 residues long. In germline, CDR1 is SGHTA, CDR2 FQGNSA. The CDR3, as DNA: TGTGCCAGCAGCTTAGCGGCTCCAACCACCGTCGAGACCCAGTACTTC. Its protein product is CASSLAAPTTVETQYF. Full variable domain (rest looked up from reference TRBV7-2 and TRBJ2-5): GAGVSQSPSNKVTEKGKDVELRCDPISGHTALYWYRQSLGQGLEFLIYFQGNSAPDKSGLPSDRFSAERTGGSVSTLTIQRTQQEDSAVYLCASSLAAPTTVETQYFGPGTRLLVL.

The chain joins TRBV7-2 to TRBJ2-7; TRBD1 agrees at 9 bases. V trimming: 1 base; J trimming: 4 bases; junction bases outside the gene matches: 5. CDR1 and CDR2 from the germline V gene are SGHTA and FQGNSA. This CDR3 region has 15 residues. The CDR3 reads CASSLEDRGGYEQYF. As DNA, the CDR3 is TGTGCCAGCAGCTTAGAGGACAGGGGCGGGTACGAGCAGTACTTC.

V and J are TRBV29-1 and TRBJ1-1; 8 bases map to TRBD1. The V and J ends lost 6 bases and 5 bases, in that order; junction bases with no gene match: 11. Germline V CDR1 and CDR2: SQVTM, ANQGSEA. This CDR3 has 14 amino acids. The CDR3, as DNA: TGCAGCGTCCTTAGAGACAGGGGAGGGACTGAAGCTTTCTTT. Its protein product is CSVLRDRGGTEAFF.

The genes are TRBV28 and TRBJ2-7, with TRBD2 as a possible D gene (6 bases). Germline V lookup: CDR1 MDHEN, CDR2 SYDVKM. V was pared by 2 bases and J by 1 base, with 6 bases between. The CDR3 runs to 13 residues. CDR3 DNA: TGTGCCAGCAGTTTAGGGGGGTCCTACGAGCAGTACTTC. Its protein is CASSLGGSYEQYF.

This chain connects TRBV19 to TRBJ2-5; 9 bases map to TRBD2. The CDR3 spans 16 residues. After removal of 1 base from V and 2 bases from J, the junction contained 5 bases not matched to a gene. The germline CDR1 and CDR2 sequences are LNHDA and SQIVND (reference sequence). In DNA form, the CDR3 reads TGTGCCAGTAGTATAGTGGGCGGGAGGGAGCAAGAGACCCAGTACTTC. Translating it yields CASSIVGGREQETQYF.

DNA of the CDR3: TGTGCCAGCAGCCCCCGGGACAGCGCCCACACAGATACGCAGTATTTT. Its translation: CASSPRDSAHTDTQYF. The chain couples TRBV7-9 to TRBJ2-3, with 7 bases that match TRBD1. Trimming cost V 5 bases and J 2 bases; bases outside gene matches: 10. The CDR3 sequence is 16 residues long. In germline, CDR1 is SEHNR, CDR2 FQNEAQ (reference sequence).

This chain links TRBV5-1 with TRBJ2-7; TRBD1 matches at 7 bases. Germline V gene data show CDR1 as SGHRS and CDR2 as YFSETQ. The CDR3 has 15 residues. V shed 1 base, J shed 2 bases, and the junction held 6 bases outside the gene matches. CDR3 in amino acids: CASSLSTGAPYEQYF. Written as DNA, the CDR3 is TGCGCCAGCAGCTTGTCCACAGGGGCCCCCTACGAGCAGTACTTC. Full variable domain (outside the CDR3, taken from reference TRBV5-1 and TRBJ2-7): KAGVTQTPRYLIKTRGQQVTLSCSPISGHRSVSWYQQTPGQGLQFLFEYFSETQRNKGNFPGRFSGRQFSNSRSEMNVSTLELGDSALYLCASSLSTGAPYEQYFGPGTRLTVT.

This chain links TRBV7-2 with TRBJ1-2; 7 bases fit TRBD1. The length of the CDR3 is 13 residues. V was pared by 4 bases and J by 8 bases, with 7 bases of the junction left unmatched. Germline V CDR1 and CDR2: SGHTA, FQGNSA. The CDR3 nucleotides are TGTGCCAGCAGCTCTGACAGGGTTTGGGGCTACACCTTC. Its translation is CASSSDRVWGYTF. The full variable domain, with the rest looked up from reference TRBV7-2 and TRBJ1-2, is GAGVSQSPSNKVTEKGKDVELRCDPISGHTALYWYRQSLGQGLEFLIYFQGNSAPDKSGLPSDRFSAERTGGSVSTLTIQRTQQEDSAVYLCASSSDRVWGYTFGSGTRLTVV.

V gene TRBV2 combines with J gene TRBJ1-5, with 9 bases matching TRBD1. The CDR3 contains 14 residues. Looked up from germline, CDR1 is SNHLY and CDR2 is FYNNEI. Unmatched junction bases numbered 0, after V lost 4 bases and J lost 2 bases. The CDR3 DNA is TGTGCCAGCAGTGGACAGGGGGGCAATCAGCCCCAGCATTTT. Protein product: CASSGQGGNQPQHF.

This chain connects TRBV27 to TRBJ1-2; 8 bases line up with TRBD1. The CDR3 sequence is 13 residues long. Per the germline V gene, CDR1 is MNHEY and CDR2 is SMNVEV (reference sequence). Trimming took 8 bases from V and 6 from J; bases not matched to a gene: 8. CDR3 nucleotides: TGTGCCAGCGCTTACGCAGGGGGCAATGGCTACACCTTC. This codes for CASAYAGGNGYTF.

The genes are TRBV7-9 and TRBJ2-3; TRBD1 is a possible D gene (6 bases). Germline assignment: CDR1 SEHNR and CDR2 FQNEAQ (reference sequence). V lost 1 base and J 5 bases, leaving 10 bases between the germline ends. The CDR3 runs to 14 residues. In DNA, the CDR3 is TGTGCCAGCAGCTTAGGACAGGTTGAAGATACGCAGTATTTT. Protein product: CASSLGQVEDTQYF.

The chain combines TRBV6-5 with TRBJ2-1, with 7 bases fitting TRBD2. The V and J ends lost 4 bases and 4 bases, in that order; junction bases with no gene match: 7. This CDR3 is built from 15 residues. Germline loops: CDR1 MNHEY, CDR2 SVGAGI. CDR3 coding DNA: TGTGCCAGCAGTTGGGGGGGAATCAAATACAATGAGCAGTTCTTC. Amino acid sequence: CASSWGGIKYNEQFF.

As concerns this clone: The junction departs from the called germline gene at one end, perhaps through a read error. This chain uses TRBV11-2 with TRBJ2-7; 13 bases are a match to TRBD2. CDR1 and CDR2 from the germline V gene are SGHAT and FQNNGV. The CDR3 length is 13 residues. The CDR3 protein is CASSSPRLAGGRF. CDR3 coding DNA: TGTGCCAGCAGCTCCCCCCGACTAGCGGGAGGACGTTTC. The full variable domain, completed using reference TRBV11-2 and TRBJ2-7, is EAGVAQSPRYKIIEKRQSVAFWCNPISGHATLYWYQQILGQGPKLLIQFQNNGVVDDSQLPKDRFSAERLKGVDSTLKIQPAKLEDSAVYLCASSSPRLAGGRFGPGTRLTVT.

The genes are TRBV7-2 and TRBJ1-2; the match to TRBD1 covers 10 bases. This CDR3 is 14 amino acids long. With V trimmed by 4 bases and J by 4 bases, 3 bases remained unmatched. Germline CDR1 and CDR2: SGHTA and FQGNSA. CDR3 residues: CASSSTGGAYGYTF. CDR3 in DNA: TGTGCCAGCAGCTCGACAGGGGGCGCCTATGGCTACACCTTC.

CDR3 sequence reads: CASSLDGGGNYGYTF. The DNA of the CDR3 is TGCGCCAGCAGCTTGGATGGGGGCGGGAACTATGGCTACACCTTC. The chain recombines TRBV5-1 with TRBJ1-2; tentatively, D is TRBD1 (6 bases). The CDR3 covers 15 residues. Trimming took 0 bases from V and 2 from J, leaving 11 bases between them. Germline V lookup: CDR1 SGHRS, CDR2 YFSETQ.